The clone carrying this T cell receptor (beta chain) was counted once. Trimming pared 4 bases from V and 0 bases from J, leaving 9 bases between. Germline V lookup: CDR1 SQVTM, CDR2 ANQGSEA. The CDR3 extends over 13 amino acids. The entry originates in a study of cytomegalovirus exposure and HLA in healthy donors. 60 Vbeta and 13 Jbeta primers were used in PCR. Authors' processing steps: Per a later analysis, the number of unique TCR beta chains was some 80 million, of which 8.5 million to 11 million were shared. TCRdb keeps only in-frame clones here, not all; method: immunoSEQ multiplex PCR. The V and J calls and clone size were taken over from that table, and D and trimming were inferred from the DNA. The repertoire includes 85,000 to 100,000 clones, roughly three fifths of them detected once, and roughly 6.3% sits in the top ten.

The receptor was derived from a woman under 40 in good health and CMV-seronegative. The sequenced sample consisted of PBMCs. The chain has TRBV29-1 and TRBJ1-1, with D unresolved. CDR3 loop: CSVGQRMNTEAFF. CDR3 nucleotide sequence: TGCAGCGTTGGGCAGCGAATGAACACTGAAGCTTTCTTT.